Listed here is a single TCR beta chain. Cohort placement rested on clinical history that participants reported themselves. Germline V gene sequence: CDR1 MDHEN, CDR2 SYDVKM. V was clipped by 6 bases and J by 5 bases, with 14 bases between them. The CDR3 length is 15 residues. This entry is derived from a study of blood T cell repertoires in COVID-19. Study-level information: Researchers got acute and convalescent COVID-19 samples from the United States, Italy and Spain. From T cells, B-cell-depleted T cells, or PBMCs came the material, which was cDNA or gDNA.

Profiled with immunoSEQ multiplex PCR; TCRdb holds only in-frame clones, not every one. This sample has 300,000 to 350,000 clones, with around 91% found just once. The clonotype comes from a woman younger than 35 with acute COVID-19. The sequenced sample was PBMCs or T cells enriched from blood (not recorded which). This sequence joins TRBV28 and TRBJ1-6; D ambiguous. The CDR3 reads CASSYPAGDNSPLHF. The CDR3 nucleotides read TGTGCCAGCAGCTACCCGGCCGGAGATAATTCACCCCTCCACTTT.